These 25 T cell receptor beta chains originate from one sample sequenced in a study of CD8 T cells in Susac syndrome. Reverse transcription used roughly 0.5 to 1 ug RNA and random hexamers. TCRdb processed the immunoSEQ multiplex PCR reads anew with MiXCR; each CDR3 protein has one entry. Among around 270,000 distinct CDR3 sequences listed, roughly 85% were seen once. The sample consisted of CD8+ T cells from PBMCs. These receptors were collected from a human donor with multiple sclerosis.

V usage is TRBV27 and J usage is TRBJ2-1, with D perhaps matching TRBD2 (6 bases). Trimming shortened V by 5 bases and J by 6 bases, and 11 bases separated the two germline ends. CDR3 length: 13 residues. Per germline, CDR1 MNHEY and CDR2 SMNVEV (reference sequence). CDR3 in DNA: TGTGCCAGCAGTATCTCTAGCGCCAATGAGCAGTTCTTC. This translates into CASSISSANEQFF.

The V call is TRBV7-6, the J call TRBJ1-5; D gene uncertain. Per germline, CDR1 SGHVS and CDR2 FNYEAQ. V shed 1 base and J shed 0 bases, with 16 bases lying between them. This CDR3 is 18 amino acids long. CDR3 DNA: TGTGCCAGCAGCTTAGAAGCGGGCAGCCCTTATAGCAATCAGCCCCAGCATTTT. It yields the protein CASSLEAGSPYSNQPQHF.

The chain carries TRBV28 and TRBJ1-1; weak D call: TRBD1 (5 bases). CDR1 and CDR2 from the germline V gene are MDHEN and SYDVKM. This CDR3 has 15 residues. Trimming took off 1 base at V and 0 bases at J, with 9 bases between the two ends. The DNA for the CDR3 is TGTGCCAGCAGTTTATACCCAGGGCTGAACACTGAAGCTTTCTTT. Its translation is CASSLYPGLNTEAFF. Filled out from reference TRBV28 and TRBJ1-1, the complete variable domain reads DVKVTQSSRYLVKRTGEKVFLECVQDMDHENMFWYRQDPGLGLRLIYFSYDVKMKEKGDIPEGYSVSREKKERFSLILESASTNQTSMYLCASSLYPGLNTEAFFGQGTRLTVV.

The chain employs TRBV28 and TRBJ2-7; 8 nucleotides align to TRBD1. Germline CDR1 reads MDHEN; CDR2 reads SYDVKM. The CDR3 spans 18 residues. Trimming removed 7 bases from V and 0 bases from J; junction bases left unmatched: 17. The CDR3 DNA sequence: TGTGCCAGCACCACGGACAGGGTGTTCCACGGGACCTCCTACGAGCAGTACTTC. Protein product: CASTTDRVFHGTSYEQYF. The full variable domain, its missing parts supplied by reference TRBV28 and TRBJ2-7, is DVKVTQSSRYLVKRTGEKVFLECVQDMDHENMFWYRQDPGLGLRLIYFSYDVKMKEKGDIPEGYSVSREKKERFSLILESASTNQTSMYLCASTTDRVFHGTSYEQYFGPGTRLTVT.

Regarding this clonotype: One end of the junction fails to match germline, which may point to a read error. The CDR3 reads CASSFRTGQYEQYF. CDR3 nucleotide sequence: TGTGCTAGCAGTTTCCGGACAGGGCAATACGAGCAGTACTTC. V and J are TRBV27 and TRBJ2-7; 8 bases line up with TRBD1. Germline V CDR1 and CDR2: MNHEY, SMNVEV (reference sequence). The CDR3 length is 14 residues.

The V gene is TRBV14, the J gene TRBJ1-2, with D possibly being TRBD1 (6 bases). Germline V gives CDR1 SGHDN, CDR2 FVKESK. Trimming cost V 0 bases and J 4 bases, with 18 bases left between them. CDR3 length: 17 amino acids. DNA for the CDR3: TGTGCCAGCAGCCAAGAAGGCATCCTTCAGGGGCGCTATGGCTACACCTTC. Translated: CASSQEGILQGRYGYTF.

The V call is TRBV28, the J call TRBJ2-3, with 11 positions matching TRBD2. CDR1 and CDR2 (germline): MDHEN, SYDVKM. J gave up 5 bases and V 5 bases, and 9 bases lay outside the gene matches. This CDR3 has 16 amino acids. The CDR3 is CASSLPPGLAVDTQYF. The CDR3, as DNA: TGTGCCAGCAGTCTTCCTCCGGGACTAGCGGTAGATACGCAGTATTTT.

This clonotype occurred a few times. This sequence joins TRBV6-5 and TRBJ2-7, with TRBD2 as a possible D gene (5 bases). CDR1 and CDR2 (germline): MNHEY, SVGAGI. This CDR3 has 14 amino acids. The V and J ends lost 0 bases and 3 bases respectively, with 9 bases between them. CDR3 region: CASSYSGSYYEQYF. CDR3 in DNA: TGTGCCAGCAGTTACTCAGGGAGCTACTACGAGCAGTACTTC.

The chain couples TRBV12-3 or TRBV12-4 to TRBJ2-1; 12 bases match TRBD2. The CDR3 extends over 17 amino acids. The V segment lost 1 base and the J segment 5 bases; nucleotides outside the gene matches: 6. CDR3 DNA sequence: TGTGCCAGCAGTTTAGGACGGGGACTAGCGGGTAACAATGAGCAGTTCTTC. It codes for CASSLGRGLAGNNEQFF.

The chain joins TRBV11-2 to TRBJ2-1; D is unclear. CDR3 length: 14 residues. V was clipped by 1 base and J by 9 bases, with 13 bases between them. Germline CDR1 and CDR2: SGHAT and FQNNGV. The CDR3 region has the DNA TGTGCCAGCAGCTTAGTTCCGTGGGAAGGTGAGCAGTTCTTC. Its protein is CASSLVPWEGEQFF.

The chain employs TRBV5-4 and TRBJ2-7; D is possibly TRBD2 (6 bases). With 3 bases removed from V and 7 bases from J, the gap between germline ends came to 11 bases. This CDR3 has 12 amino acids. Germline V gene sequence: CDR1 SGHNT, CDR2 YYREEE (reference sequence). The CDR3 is CASSWGDGEQYF. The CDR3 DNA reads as TGTGCCAGCAGCTGGGGGGACGGAGAGCAGTACTTC.

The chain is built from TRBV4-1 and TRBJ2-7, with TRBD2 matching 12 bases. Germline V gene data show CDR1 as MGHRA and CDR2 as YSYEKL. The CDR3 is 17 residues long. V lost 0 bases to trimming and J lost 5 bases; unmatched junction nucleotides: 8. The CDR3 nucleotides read TGCGCCAGCAGCCAAGAAAAGACTAGCGGGAGTCGCCACGAGCAGTACTTC. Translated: CASSQEKTSGSRHEQYF.

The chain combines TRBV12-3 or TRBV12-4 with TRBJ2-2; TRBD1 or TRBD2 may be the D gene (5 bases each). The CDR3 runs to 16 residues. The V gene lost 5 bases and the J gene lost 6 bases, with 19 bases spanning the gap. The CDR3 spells CASSLHTRDPPGELFF. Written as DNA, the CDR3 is TGTGCCAGCAGTCTTCACACCCGGGACCCACCCGGGGAGCTGTTTTTT.

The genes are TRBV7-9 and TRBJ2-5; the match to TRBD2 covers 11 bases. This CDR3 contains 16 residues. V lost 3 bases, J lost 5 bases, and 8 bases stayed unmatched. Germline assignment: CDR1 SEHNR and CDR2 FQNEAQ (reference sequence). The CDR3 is CASSFLLAGAEETQYF. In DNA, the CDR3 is TGTGCCAGCAGCTTTCTACTAGCGGGAGCTGAGGAGACCCAGTACTTC.

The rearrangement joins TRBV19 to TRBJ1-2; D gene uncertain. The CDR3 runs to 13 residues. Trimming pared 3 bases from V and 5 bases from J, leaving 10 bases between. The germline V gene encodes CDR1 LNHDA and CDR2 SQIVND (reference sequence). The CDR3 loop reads CASSMSAEYGYTF. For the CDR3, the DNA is TGTGCCAGTAGTATGTCGGCCGAGTATGGCTACACCTTC.

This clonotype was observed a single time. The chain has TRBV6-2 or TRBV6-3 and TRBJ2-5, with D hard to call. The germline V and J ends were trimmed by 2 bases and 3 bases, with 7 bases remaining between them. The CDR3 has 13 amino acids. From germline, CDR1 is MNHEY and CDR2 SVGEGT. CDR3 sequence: CASSYPSEETQYF. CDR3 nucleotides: TGTGCCAGCAGTTACCCCTCCGAAGAGACCCAGTACTTC.

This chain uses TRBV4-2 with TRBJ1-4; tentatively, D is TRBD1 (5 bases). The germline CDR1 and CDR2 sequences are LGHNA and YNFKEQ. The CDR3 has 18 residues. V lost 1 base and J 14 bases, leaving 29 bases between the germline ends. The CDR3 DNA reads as TGTGCCAGCAGCCAAGTCGCCCCCTTGAAAACAGGCGCTAGGTGGCTGTTTTTT. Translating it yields CASSQVAPLKTGARWLFF.

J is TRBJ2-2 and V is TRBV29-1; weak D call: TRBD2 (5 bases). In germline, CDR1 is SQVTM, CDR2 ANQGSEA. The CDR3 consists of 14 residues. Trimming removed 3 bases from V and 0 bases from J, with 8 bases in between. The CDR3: CSVEGSPNTGELFF. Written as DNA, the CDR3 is TGCAGCGTTGAGGGGAGCCCGAACACCGGGGAGCTGTTTTTT.

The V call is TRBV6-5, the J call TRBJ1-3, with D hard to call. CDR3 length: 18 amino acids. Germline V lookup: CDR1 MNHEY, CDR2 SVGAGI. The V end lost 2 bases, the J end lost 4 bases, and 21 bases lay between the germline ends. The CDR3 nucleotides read TGTGCCAGCAGTTACGCCCTTTTGGCCAGGAATCAAGGAAACACCATATATTTT. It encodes CASSYALLARNQGNTIYF.

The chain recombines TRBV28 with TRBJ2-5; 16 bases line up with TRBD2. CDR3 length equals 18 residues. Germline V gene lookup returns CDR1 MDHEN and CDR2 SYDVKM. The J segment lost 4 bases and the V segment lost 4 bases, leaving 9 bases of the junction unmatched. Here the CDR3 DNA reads TGTGCCAGCAGTTCCCCGGGACTAGCGGGAGGGCCTCCAGAGACCCAGTACTTC. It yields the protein CASSSPGLAGGPPETQYF. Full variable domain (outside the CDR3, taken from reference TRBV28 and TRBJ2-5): DVKVTQSSRYLVKRTGEKVFLECVQDMDHENMFWYRQDPGLGLRLIYFSYDVKMKEKGDIPEGYSVSREKKERFSLILESASTNQTSMYLCASSSPGLAGGPPETQYFGPGTRLLVL.

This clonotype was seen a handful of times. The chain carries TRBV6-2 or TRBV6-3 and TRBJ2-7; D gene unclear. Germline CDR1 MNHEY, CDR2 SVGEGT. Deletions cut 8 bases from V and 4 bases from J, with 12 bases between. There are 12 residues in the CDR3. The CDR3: CASYQPPYEQYF. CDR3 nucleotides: TGTGCCAGCTACCAACCTCCGTACGAGCAGTACTTC.

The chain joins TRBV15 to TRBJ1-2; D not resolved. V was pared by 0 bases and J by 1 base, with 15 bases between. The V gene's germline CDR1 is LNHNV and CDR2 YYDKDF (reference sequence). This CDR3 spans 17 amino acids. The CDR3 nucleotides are TGTGCCACCAGCAGAGAAGGCGGACGGTTTGATAACTATGGCTACACCTTC. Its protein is CATSREGGRFDNYGYTF.

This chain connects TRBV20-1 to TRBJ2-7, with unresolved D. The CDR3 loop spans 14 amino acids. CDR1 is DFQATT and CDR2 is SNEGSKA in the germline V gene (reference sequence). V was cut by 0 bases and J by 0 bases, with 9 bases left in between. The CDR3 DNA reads TGCAGTGCTAGAGATTTGGCAGGCTCCTACGAGCAGTACTTC. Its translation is CSARDLAGSYEQYF.

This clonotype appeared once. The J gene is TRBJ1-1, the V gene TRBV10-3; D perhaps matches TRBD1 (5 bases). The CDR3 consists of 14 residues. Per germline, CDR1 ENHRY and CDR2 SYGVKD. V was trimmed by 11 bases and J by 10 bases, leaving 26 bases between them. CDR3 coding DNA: TGTGCCGCTTCCGGGACTACTGTTCCTCGTGGAGCTTTCTTT. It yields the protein CAASGTTVPRGAFF.

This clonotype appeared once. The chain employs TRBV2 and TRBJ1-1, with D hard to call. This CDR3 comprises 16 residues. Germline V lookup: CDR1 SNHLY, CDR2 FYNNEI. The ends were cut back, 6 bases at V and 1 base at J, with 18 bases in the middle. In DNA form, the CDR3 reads TGTGCCAGCAGCGGTTTGACGGTCTTTTGGAACACTGAAGCTTTCTTT. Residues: CASSGLTVFWNTEAFF. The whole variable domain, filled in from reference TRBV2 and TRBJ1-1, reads EPEVTQTPSHQVTQMGQEVILRCVPISNHLYFYWYRQILGQKVEFLVSFYNNEISEKSEIFDDQFSVERPDGSNFTLKIRSTKLEDSAMYFCASSGLTVFWNTEAFFGQGTRLTVV.